One sample yielded the 21 T cell receptor beta chains listed below, sequenced in a study of early T cells in non-severe SARS-CoV-2 infection. TCRdb ran MiXCR on the 5' RACE reads and lists one entry per CDR3 protein. The table has tens of thousands of distinct CDR3 sequences, approximately 9% seen once; the top ten hold about 16%. Sample: whole blood. The receptors derive from an adult who was a healthcare worker with PCR-confirmed SARS-CoV-2 infection or an uninfected control (not recorded which).

This clonotype showed up many times. J is TRBJ2-5 and V is TRBV14, with D perhaps matching TRBD2 (7 bases). Trimming cost V 4 bases and J 2 bases, with 17 bases left between them. CDR1 is SGHDN, CDR2 FVKESK, per germline. The CDR3 contains 16 residues. This CDR3 is CASSLPGGPYQETQYF. CDR3 nucleotides: TGTGCCAGCAGCCTTCCCGGGGGGCCCTATCAAGAGACCCAGTACTTC.

In its sample, this clonotype was seen a few times. This chain links TRBV2 with TRBJ1-1, with D perhaps matching TRBD1 (6 bases). This CDR3 is built from 14 residues. CDR1 is SNHLY, CDR2 FYNNEI, per germline. V was pared by 5 bases and J by 6 bases, with 16 bases between. CDR3 protein: CASSYRQVTAEAFF. CDR3 in DNA: TGTGCCAGCAGTTATAGACAGGTGACCGCTGAAGCTTTCTTT. The whole variable domain, remainder taken from reference TRBV2 and TRBJ1-1, is EPEVTQTPSHQVTQMGQEVILRCVPISNHLYFYWYRQILGQKVEFLVSFYNNEISEKSEIFDDQFSVERPDGSNFTLKIRSTKLEDSAMYFCASSYRQVTAEAFFGQGTRLTVV.

This clonotype was seen a handful of times. The V gene is TRBV5-5, the J gene TRBJ2-1, with D perhaps matching TRBD1 or TRBD2 (5 bases each). Looked up from germline, CDR1 is SGHKS and CDR2 is YYEKEE (reference sequence). This CDR3 is built from 14 residues. V was pared by 2 bases and J by 4 bases, with 10 bases between. CDR3 residues: CASSFMGDYNEQFF. In nucleotides, the CDR3 is TGTGCCAGCAGCTTTATGGGGGATTACAATGAGCAGTTCTTC.

DNA for the CDR3: TGTGCCAGCAGCTTGACAGGGGTTGACACTGAAGCTTTCTTT. The encoded protein is CASSLTGVDTEAFF. V gene TRBV7-3 combines with J gene TRBJ1-1; the match to TRBD1 covers 8 bases. The junction had 3 bases not matched to a gene; V was cut back by 3 bases and J by 3 bases. Germline loops: CDR1 SGHTA, CDR2 FQGTGA. This CDR3 is built from 14 residues.

This sequence joins TRBV15 and TRBJ2-1, with 10 bases identical to TRBD1. The CDR3 totals 15 residues. V lost 5 bases to trimming and J lost 9 bases; unmatched junction nucleotides: 10. Germline V CDR1 and CDR2: LNHNV, YYDKDF (reference sequence). The CDR3 spells CATSGPGQGRLEQFF. The CDR3 DNA sequence: TGTGCCACCAGCGGGCCGGGACAGGGGAGGCTTGAGCAGTTCTTC.

The sample holds many counts of this clonotype. This chain joins TRBV7-9 and TRBJ1-5; D is uncertain. This CDR3 spans 13 amino acids. The germline V gene has CDR1 SEHNR and CDR2 FQNEAQ (reference sequence). Deletions cut 1 base from V and 4 bases from J, with 5 bases between. In nucleotides, the CDR3 is TGTGCCAGCAGCTTAGACGGAAATCAGCCCCAGCATTTT. This translates into CASSLDGNQPQHF.

The table lists this clonotype with a few counts. The genes are TRBV29-1 and TRBJ2-7; perhaps TRBD2 as D (6 bases). Trimming pared 4 bases from V and 2 bases from J, leaving 30 bases between. This CDR3 has 19 residues. CDR1 is SQVTM, CDR2 ANQGSEA, per germline. CDR3 DNA sequence: TGCAGCGTTGGGCTTGGGGCTCCCCTTATCGGGGGTTCAACCTACGAGCAGTACTTC. The encoded protein is CSVGLGAPLIGGSTYEQYF.

This clonotype was seen more than once but under ten times. This rearrangement joins TRBV28 to TRBJ2-1; 11 bases fit TRBD2. The ends lost 3 bases at V and 5 bases at J; junction bases unmatched: 6. Germline CDR1 is MDHEN and CDR2 is SYDVKM. The CDR3 has 16 residues. In nucleotides, the CDR3 is TGTGCCAGCAGTTTCCTCGGACTAGCGGGCGACAATGAGCAGTTCTTC. Translating it yields CASSFLGLAGDNEQFF.

This clonotype has only a few counts. The rearrangement joins TRBV5-4 to TRBJ1-4; D uncertain. The germline CDR1 and CDR2 sequences are SGHNT and YYREEE (reference sequence). Trimming left V 0 bases short and J 0 bases short, with 3 bases between. This CDR3 has 14 residues. In DNA, the CDR3 is TGTGCCAGCAGCTTGGGAACAACTAATGAAAAACTGTTTTTT. It translates to CASSLGTTNEKLFF.

This clonotype appeared a few times. The chain combines TRBV10-3 with TRBJ2-7; D uncertain. CDR1 ENHRY and CDR2 SYGVKD come from the germline V gene. The CDR3 has 14 amino acids. Trimming took off 3 bases at V and 3 bases at J, with 12 bases between the two ends. In nucleotides, the CDR3 is TGTGCCATCAGTGATGTCGGGCAGCGCTACGAGCAGTACTTC. Protein sequence: CAISDVGQRYEQYF.

The chain has TRBV28 and TRBJ2-2; D might be TRBD2 (6 bases). The V gene's germline CDR1 is MDHEN and CDR2 SYDVKM. V lost 5 bases and J lost 6, with 10 bases in between. The CDR3 consists of 13 residues. For the CDR3, the DNA is TGTGCCAGCAGTCCCGGGGGTCCCGGGGAGCTGTTTTTT. It encodes CASSPGGPGELFF.

This clonotype was seen once. J is TRBJ2-7 and V is TRBV6-2 or TRBV6-3; TRBD1 matches 9 bases. Germline V gene sequence: CDR1 MNHEY, CDR2 SVGEGT. CDR3 length: 14 amino acids. Losses at the gene ends were 4 bases for V and 3 bases for J; bases not matched to a gene: 4. DNA of the CDR3: TGTGCCAGCAGTTGGGCGACAGGGGGCTACGAGCAGTACTTC. This gives the protein CASSWATGGYEQYF.

There are many counts of this clonotype. The chain carries TRBV20-1 and TRBJ2-1, with TRBD2 as a possible D gene (6 bases). This CDR3 is built from 15 residues. V was clipped by 6 bases and J by 4 bases, with 19 bases between them. Per the germline V gene, CDR1 is DFQATT and CDR2 is SNEGSKA (reference sequence). CDR3 sequence reads: CSALFFGRGYNEQFF. For the CDR3, the DNA is TGCAGTGCCCTCTTTTTCGGGAGAGGGTACAATGAGCAGTTCTTC.

This rearrangement joins TRBV4-1 to TRBJ2-7, with D tentatively TRBD2 (5 bases). The CDR3 loop spans 13 amino acids. Trimming shortened V by 1 base and J by 5 bases, and 9 bases separated the two germline ends. Germline V gene sequence: CDR1 MGHRA, CDR2 YSYEKL. The CDR3 nucleotides read TGCGCCAGCAGCCAAGGATACGGGGACGAGCAGTACTTC. It translates to CASSQGYGDEQYF.

This clonotype was seen many times. V usage is TRBV27 and J usage is TRBJ2-4, with D possibly matching TRBD1 (5 bases). V lost 2 bases and J 1 base, leaving 15 bases between the germline ends. The CDR3 runs to 17 residues. CDR1 and CDR2 from the germline V gene are MNHEY and SMNVEV (reference sequence). In nucleotides, the CDR3 is TGTGCCAGCAGTTTAGGGCCCTCAGGGAAGGCCAAAAACATTCAGTACTTC. Its translation is CASSLGPSGKAKNIQYF.

Only a few counts were recorded for this clonotype. The V and J genes are TRBV27 and TRBJ1-1; a possible D gene is TRBD1 (6 bases). The germline V gene encodes CDR1 MNHEY and CDR2 SMNVEV (reference sequence). The CDR3 spans 15 residues. The V gene lost 3 bases and the J gene lost 4 bases, with 15 bases spanning the gap. CDR3 DNA sequence: TGTGCCAGCAGTTTTATTTCAGGGGCAGCCACTGAAGCTTTCTTT. Amino acids: CASSFISGAATEAFF.

This chain connects TRBV7-3 to TRBJ1-1; D might be TRBD1 (5 bases). Germline loops: CDR1 SGHTA, CDR2 FQGTGA. The CDR3 has 16 residues. V gave up 1 base and J gave up 4 bases, with 16 bases separating them. CDR3 protein: CASSLKPGPQITEAFF. The DNA for the CDR3 is TGTGCCAGCAGCTTAAAGCCGGGGCCCCAGATCACTGAAGCTTTCTTT.

V gene TRBV19 combines with J gene TRBJ2-7, with TRBD2 matching over 11 bases. V lost 1 base and J lost 1; bases outside the gene matches: 6. The CDR3 runs 17 residues. Germline values: CDR1 LNHDA, CDR2 SQIVND (reference sequence). CDR3 sequence reads: CASSIVAGTSGSYEQYF. In DNA form, the CDR3 reads TGTGCCAGTAGTATAGTCGCTGGGACTAGCGGTTCCTACGAGCAGTACTTC.

The rearrangement uses TRBV7-2 and TRBJ1-1, with 7 bases that match TRBD1. The CDR3 loop spans 14 amino acids. Germline CDR1 is SGHTA and CDR2 is FQGNSA. V lost 5 bases, J lost 4 bases, and 7 bases stayed unmatched. The CDR3 is CASSPRQGTTEAFF. Here the CDR3 DNA reads TGTGCCAGCAGCCCCAGACAGGGTACCACTGAAGCTTTCTTT.

This clonotype was detected many times. The V call is TRBV4-3, the J call TRBJ1-2; the D gene is possibly TRBD1 (5 bases). This CDR3 comprises 15 residues. Germline V gene sequence: CDR1 LGHNA, CDR2 YSLEER. V lost 0 bases, J lost 2 bases, and 10 bases lay in between. CDR3: CASSQDVGANYGYTF. Here the CDR3 DNA reads TGCGCCAGCAGCCAAGATGTTGGGGCGAACTATGGCTACACCTTC.

The J gene is TRBJ2-5, the V gene TRBV7-8; 7 positions agree with TRBD2. Losses at the gene ends were 5 bases for V and 2 bases for J; bases not matched to a gene: 11. Germline CDR1 reads SGHVS; CDR2 reads FQNEAQ. This CDR3 has 16 amino acids. The CDR3 nucleotides are TGTGCCAGCAGCCCTTTTGCGGGAGTCGGACAAGAGACCCAGTACTTC. It encodes CASSPFAGVGQETQYF.